This TCR beta chain was sequenced during a study of shared clonotypes between healthy human individuals. Study overall: CD4 naive and memory got three plates each, CD8 naive two, CD8 memory one.

V lost 2 bases to trimming and J lost 2 bases, with 12 bases between them. Germline values: CDR1 SGHDN, CDR2 FVKESK. The CDR3 contains 15 residues. General study findings and limits: Roughly 4.6% of naive CD4 clonotypes were common to a few donors. In the sorted subsets, rarefaction showed sequencing was incomplete despite large depth. Sampling involved blood alone; tissue repertoires likely differ.

The table came from immunoSEQ multiplex PCR; TCRdb's copy has only in-frame clones and leaves some out. The sample has around 700,000 clones; less than 80% are singletons. Concerning this clone itself: Its antigen is currently unknown.

Sequencing input: memory CD4+ T cells sorted from blood. Subset reported: CD45RA-negative fraction. The gene calls are TRBV14 and TRBJ1-2, with unresolved D. The receptor's source is a woman younger than 45 in good health. The CDR3 nucleotides are TGTGCCAGCAGCCAATTCGGCAGTGAGAACTATGGCTACACCTTC. Encoded protein: CASSQFGSENYGYTF.